The clone carrying this T cell receptor beta chain was counted a few times. The antigen is not known. This entry is derived from a study of cytomegalovirus exposure and HLA in healthy donors. Study information: Per a later analysis, the approximately 620 first-cohort and more than 100 validation repertoires shared one platform.

V lost 8 bases, J lost 2 bases, and 16 bases lay in between. Germline CDR1 and CDR2: MNHEY and SMNVEV (reference sequence). The CDR3 is made up of 15 amino acids. The study, taken as a whole, reports: The majority of TCR sequences were rare, yet some public TCRs appeared in many donors.

The assay was immunoSEQ multiplex PCR, and TCRdb's table has in-frame clones only and misses some. This sample has 240,000 or so clones; roughly 86% occur once, and the top ten carry 1% to 1.5%. The TCR sequence derives from a woman in her 30s in good health and CMV-seropositive. Material for sequencing was PBMCs. V gene TRBV27 combines with J gene TRBJ1-5, with D hard to call. For the CDR3, the DNA is TGTGCCAGCTCAACCCAGGCTTCGGGCAATCAGCCCCAGCATTTT. Protein: CASSTQASGNQPQHF.